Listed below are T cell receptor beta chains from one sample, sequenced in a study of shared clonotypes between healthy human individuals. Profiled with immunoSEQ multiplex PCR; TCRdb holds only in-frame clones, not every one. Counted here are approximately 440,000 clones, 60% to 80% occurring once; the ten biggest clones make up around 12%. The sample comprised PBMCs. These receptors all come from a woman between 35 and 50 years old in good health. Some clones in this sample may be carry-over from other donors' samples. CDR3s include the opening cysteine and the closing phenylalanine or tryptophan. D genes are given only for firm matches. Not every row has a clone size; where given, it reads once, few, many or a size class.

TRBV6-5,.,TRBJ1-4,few,TGTGCCACCGTCCTTGGTGAAAAACTGTTTTTT,CATVLGEKLFF
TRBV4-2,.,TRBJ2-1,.,TGTGCCAGCAGCCAAGATGGGGCGGGAGAGCAGTTCTTC,CASSQDGAGEQFF
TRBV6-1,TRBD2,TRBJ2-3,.,TGTGCCAGCAGTGATATGGGACTAGCGATAGATACGCAGTATTTT,CASSDMGLAIDTQYF
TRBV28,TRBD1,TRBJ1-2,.,TGTGCCAGCAGGGGCGCGAACAGGGGGGGACACTATGGCTACACCTTC,CASRGANRGGHYGYTF
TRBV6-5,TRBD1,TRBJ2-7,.,TGTGCCAGCAGTTCCTCCCCGGGACAGGGGATCTACGAGCAGTACTTC,CASSSSPGQGIYEQYF
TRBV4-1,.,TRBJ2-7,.,TGCGCCAGCAGCCCACAGGACAGAATTACCTACGAGCAGTACTTC,CASSPQDRITYEQYF
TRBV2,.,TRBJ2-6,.,TGTGCCAGCAGTCTCAGGGGATTCGGGGCCAACGTCCTGACTTTC,CASSLRGFGANVLTF
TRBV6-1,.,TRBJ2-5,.,TGTGCCAGCAGTGGAAGCGTAGGGGGGGACAGAGGGGAGACCCAGTACTTC,CASSGSVGGDRGETQYF
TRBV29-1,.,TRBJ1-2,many,TGCAGCGTTGAAGGGGCCTACACCTTC,CSVEGAYTF
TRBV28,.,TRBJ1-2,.,TGTGCCAGCAGTGGCCTGTCTTCTTGGGCAGATGGCTACACCTTC,CASSGLSSWADGYTF
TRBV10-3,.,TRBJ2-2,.,TGTGCCATCAGCGCCGAGGGGAACACCGGGGAGCTGTTTTTT,CAISAEGNTGELFF
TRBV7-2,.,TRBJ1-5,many,TGTGCCAGCAGCTTAGGGCCTAATCAGCCCCAGCATTTT,CASSLGPNQPQHF
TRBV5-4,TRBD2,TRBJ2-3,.,TGTGCCAGCAGCTTGGGTGGGGGGGACACAGATACGCAGTATTTT,CASSLGGGDTDTQYF
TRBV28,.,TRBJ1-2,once,TGTGCCAGCAGTTTATTCAGGTTCGGCTACACCTTC,CASSLFRFGYTF
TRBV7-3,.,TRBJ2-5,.,TGTGCCAGCAGCTTAATGGGGGATAGTGGGACCCAGTACTTC,CASSLMGDSGTQYF
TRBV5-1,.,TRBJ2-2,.,TGCGCCAGCACCCACGGGCCCCGCGGTGGCACCGGGGAGCTGTTTTTT,CASTHGPRGGTGELFF
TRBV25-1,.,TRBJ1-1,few,TGTGCCAGCAGTGCGGACCGAGAAATCAACACTGAAGCTTTCTTT,CASSADREINTEAFF
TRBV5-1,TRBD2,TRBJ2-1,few,TGCGCCAGCAGCTTGAAGCGGGACGAGCAGTTCTTC,CASSLKRDEQFF
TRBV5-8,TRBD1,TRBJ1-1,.,TGTGCCAGCAGACCGAGGTTGGGACAGGGTAGTGTCACTGAAGCTTTCTTT,CASRPRLGQGSVTEAFF
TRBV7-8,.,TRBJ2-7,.,TGTGCCAGCAGTTTCCTCCGCTACTCACCCTACGGACAGTACTTC,CASSFLRYSPYGQYF
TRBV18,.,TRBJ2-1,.,TGTGCCAGCGCTCCCCAGGGAGCATCCTACAATGAGCAGTTCTTC,CASAPQGASYNEQFF
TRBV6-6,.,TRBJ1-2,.,TGTGCCAGCAGTTCCGGACAGAACTATGGCTACACCTTC,CASSSGQNYGYTF
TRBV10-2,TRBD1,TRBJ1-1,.,TGCGCCAGCAGTGAACAGGGGTCTGATACTGAAGCTTTCTTT,CASSEQGSDTEAFF
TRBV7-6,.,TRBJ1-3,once,TGTGCCAGCAGCTTAGCCTCTGGAAACACCATATATTTT,CASSLASGNTIYF
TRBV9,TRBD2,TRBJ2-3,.,TGTGCCAGCAGCGTAGACGTGGGGGAGGTAGCGGGAGGGTCAGATACGCAGTATTTT,CASSVDVGEVAGGSDTQYF
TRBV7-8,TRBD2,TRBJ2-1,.,TGTGCCAGCAGCTTAGGACTAGCGGGTTACAATGAGCAGTTCTTC,CASSLGLAGYNEQFF
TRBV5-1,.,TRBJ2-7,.,TGCGCCAGCAGCCCAGGGCGGGGCCTCAGCTCCTACGAGCAGTACTTC,CASSPGRGLSSYEQYF
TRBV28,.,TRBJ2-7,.,TGTGCCAGCAGTTTAAGGAGGTACAGGACGGGCTACGAGCAGTACTTC,CASSLRRYRTGYEQYF
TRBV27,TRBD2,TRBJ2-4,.,TGTGCCAGCAGTTTACGGGGACTAGATTTAGTGGCCAAAAACATTCAGTACTTC,CASSLRGLDLVAKNIQYF
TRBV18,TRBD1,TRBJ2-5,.,TGTGCCAGCTCACCAAACAGGGGGCCACAAGAGACCCAGTACTTC,CASSPNRGPQETQYF
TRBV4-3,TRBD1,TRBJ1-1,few,TGCGCCAGCAGCCAACTCGGGACAGAGCGTGAAGCTTTCTTT,CASSQLGTEREAFF
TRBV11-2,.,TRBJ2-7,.,TGTGCCAGCACCGCCACCTACGAGCAGTACTTC,CASTATYEQYF
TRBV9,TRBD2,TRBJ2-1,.,TGTGCCAGCAGCGAAACTAGCGGGTTTGTCAATGAGCAGTTCTTC,CASSETSGFVNEQFF
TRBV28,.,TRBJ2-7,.,TGTGCCAGCAGGACCGGGACGGTCTCCTACGAGCAGTACTTC,CASRTGTVSYEQYF
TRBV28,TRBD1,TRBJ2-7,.,TGTGCCAGCAGTTTTGGACAGGGCTACGAGCAGTACTTC,CASSFGQGYEQYF
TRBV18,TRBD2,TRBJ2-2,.,TGTGCCAGCTCACCACAAGGGACTAGCGGGTTCGCCGGGGAGCTGTTTTTT,CASSPQGTSGFAGELFF
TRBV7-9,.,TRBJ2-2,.,TGTGCCAGCAGCTTAACTCAAAACACCGGGGAGCTGTTTTTT,CASSLTQNTGELFF
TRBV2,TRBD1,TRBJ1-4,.,TGTGCCAGCAGTGAAACCGACAGGGGCCGTGGAAAACTGTTTTTT,CASSETDRGRGKLFF
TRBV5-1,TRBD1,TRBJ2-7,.,TGCGCCAGCAGCGTACAATCCGGGACAGCAATCTACGAGCAGTACTTC,CASSVQSGTAIYEQYF
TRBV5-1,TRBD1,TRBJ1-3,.,TGCGCCAGCAGCTCGAACAGGGGGCAAGGAAACACCATATATTTT,CASSSNRGQGNTIYF
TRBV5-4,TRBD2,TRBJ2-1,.,TGTGCCGGCCGTGCGGGGGGGCGCAATGAGCAGTTCTTC,CAGRAGGRNEQFF
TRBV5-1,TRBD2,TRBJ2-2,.,TGCGCCAGCAGCTTGGCATTAGCGGGAGTTGGGGAGCTGTTTTTT,CASSLALAGVGELFF
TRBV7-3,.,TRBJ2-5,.,TGTGCCAGCAGCTTACAGGGAGCGGAAGAGACCCAGTACTTC,CASSLQGAEETQYF
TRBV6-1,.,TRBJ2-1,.,TGTGCCAGCAGGCTGTATTTGTTGTTGTACAATGAGCAGTTCTTC,CASRLYLLLYNEQFF
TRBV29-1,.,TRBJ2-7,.,TGCAGCGTTGAAGTAGGAGGGAGCGAGCAGTACTTC,CSVEVGGSEQYF
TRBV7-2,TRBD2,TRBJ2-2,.,TGTGCCAGCAGCTTGGGACTAGCGGGAGGAACCGGGGAGCTGTTTTTT,CASSLGLAGGTGELFF
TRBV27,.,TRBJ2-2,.,TGTGCCAGCAGTCCTCCGAGGGCCTGGGACACCGGGGAGCTGTTTTTT,CASSPPRAWDTGELFF
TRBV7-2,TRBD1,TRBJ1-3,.,TGTGCCAGCAGCCGACAGGGGGCCATAGACTCTGGAAACACCATATATTTT,CASSRQGAIDSGNTIYF
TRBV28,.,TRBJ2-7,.,TGTGCCAGCAGTTTCGGAGGGTCAGGGAGGTACTACGAGCAGTACTTC,CASSFGGSGRYYEQYF
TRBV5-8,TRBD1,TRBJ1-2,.,TGTGCCAGCAGACTGACAGGGGGCGACTATGGCTACACCTTC,CASRLTGGDYGYTF
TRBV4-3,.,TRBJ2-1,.,TGCGCCAGCAGCCAAGAGTGGAGTATAGGGTTCAATGAGCAGTTCTTC,CASSQEWSIGFNEQFF
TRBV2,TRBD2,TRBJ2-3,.,TGTGCCAGCAGTGCCGGGACTAGCGGCGGGTCCGGCACAGATACGCAGTATTTT,CASSAGTSGGSGTDTQYF
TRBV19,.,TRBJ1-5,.,TGTGCCAGTAGTATGAATTCGGGGGGTCTGGGCCAGCCCCAGCATTTT,CASSMNSGGLGQPQHF
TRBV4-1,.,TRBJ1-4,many,TGCGCCAGCAGCCAAAGTCCGGCTGAAAAACTGTTTTTT,CASSQSPAEKLFF
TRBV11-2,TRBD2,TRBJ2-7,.,TGTGCCAGCAGCTTACCCGGGGGACTAGCGGGGGAGCAGTACTTC,CASSLPGGLAGEQYF